This TCR beta chain emerged from a study of CD8 T cells in Susac syndrome. The germline V gene encodes CDR1 SGHNT and CDR2 YYREEE (reference sequence). The V and J ends lost 4 bases and 2 bases, in that order; junction bases with no gene match: 7. The CDR3 runs to 15 residues. Reverse transcription of 0.5 to 1 ug RNA was performed with random hexamers. Amplification of TCR beta CDR3 across 54 Vbeta and 13 Jbeta was performed with immunoSEQ multiplex PCR. MiXCR was run by TCRdb on the immunoSEQ multiplex PCR reads, yielding one entry per CDR3 protein. The repertoire holds tens of thousands of distinct CDR3 sequences, about 95% seen once, with 0.55% to 0.8% in the top ten. The sequenced target, TCR beta, came from blood CD8+ and CD4+ T cells.

Sequencing was done on a sample of CD8+ T cells from PBMCs. This clonotype was obtained from a human donor with Susac syndrome. The rearrangement uses TRBV5-4 and TRBJ2-7; 9 nucleotides agree with TRBD1. CDR3 region: CASSTGQGRAYEQYF. Written as DNA, the CDR3 is TGTGCCAGCAGCACCGGACAGGGGAGGGCCTACGAGCAGTACTTC.